The 27 T cell receptor beta chains below all came from one sample that was sequenced in a study of CD4+ T cells in melanoma. Profiling relied on immunoSEQ multiplex PCR, and the TCRdb table lists in-frame clones only, not all of them. The sample lists some 13,000 clones, just over 70% occurring once. The sample was cells from a culture (not recorded whether cultured in vitro). These receptors all come from a human donor with melanoma.

V is TRBV6-5 and J is TRBJ1-5; maybe TRBD1 (6 bases). Germline lookup yields CDR1 MNHEY and CDR2 SVGAGI. The CDR3 sequence is 14 residues long. V lost 2 bases, J lost 7 bases, and 12 bases lay in between. In nucleotides, the CDR3 is TGTGCCAGCAGTTACGGGGGGCAGGGACAGCCCCAGCATTTT. Translating it yields CASSYGGQGQPQHF.

This clone was observed a few times. The chain uses TRBV19 and TRBJ2-7, with D possibly being TRBD1 (5 bases). The germline CDR1 and CDR2 sequences are LNHDA and SQIVND (reference sequence). Trimming took 5 bases from V and 6 from J, leaving 17 bases between them. This CDR3 has 14 residues. The CDR3 reads CASSPATVSAEQYF. The CDR3 DNA reads TGTGCCAGTAGTCCGGCGACAGTCTCTGCCGAGCAGTACTTC.

The chain recombines TRBV5-1 with TRBJ1-2; D unclear. Deletions cut 3 bases from V and 4 bases from J, with 16 bases between. This CDR3 comprises 15 residues. Germline assignment: CDR1 SGHRS and CDR2 YFSETQ. CDR3 DNA: TGCGCCAGCAGCTCCCAGCGGGAGGGCGCCTATGGCTACACCTTC. Amino acids: CASSSQREGAYGYTF.

The V call is TRBV7-9, the J call TRBJ2-1; no reliable D call. Germline values: CDR1 SEHNR, CDR2 FQNEAQ (reference sequence). The length of the CDR3 is 15 residues. V lost 3 bases and J 6 bases, leaving 15 bases between the germline ends. CDR3 coding DNA: TGTGCCAGCAGCTTGCCCCGGAGACTTGGCAATGAGCAGTTCTTC. Translation: CASSLPRRLGNEQFF.

This rearrangement joins TRBV9 to TRBJ2-3; the match to TRBD2 covers 7 bases. This CDR3 has 15 amino acids. J lost 3 bases, V lost 3 bases, and 7 bases had no gene match. Germline loops: CDR1 SGDLS, CDR2 YYNGEE. The CDR3 DNA reads TGTGCCAGCAGCGCCGATGCGGGGGTTACAGATACGCAGTATTTT. Translating gives CASSADAGVTDTQYF.

The V gene is TRBV5-1, the J gene TRBJ1-2; the D gene is possibly TRBD1 (6 bases). Trimming removed 5 bases from V and 2 bases from J, with 13 bases in between. CDR1 and CDR2 (germline): SGHRS, YFSETQ. This CDR3 is 14 amino acids long. The CDR3 loop reads CASRDEGQNYGYTF. The CDR3 DNA reads as TGCGCCAGCAGAGACGAGGGACAAAACTATGGCTACACCTTC.

The chain recombines TRBV5-1 with TRBJ2-3; TRBD2 agrees at 13 bases. The CDR3 totals 15 residues. In germline, CDR1 is SGHRS, CDR2 YFSETQ. V lost 5 bases and J lost 4; bases outside the gene matches: 4. The CDR3 sequence: CASSLTSGGPDTQYF. Written as DNA, the CDR3 is TGCGCCAGCAGTCTGACTAGCGGGGGGCCAGATACGCAGTATTTT.

The CDR3: CASSFQGVGDEQFF. As DNA, the CDR3 is TGTGCCAGCAGCTTTCAAGGGGTGGGCGATGAGCAGTTCTTC. V and J are TRBV7-9 and TRBJ2-1; a possible D gene is TRBD1 (5 bases). CDR1 SEHNR and CDR2 FQNEAQ come from the germline V gene (reference sequence). The CDR3 is 14 amino acids. The V end was cut by 3 bases, the J end by 8 bases, with 14 bases between. Full variable domain (missing parts from reference TRBV7-9 and TRBJ2-1): DTGVSQNPRHKITKRGQNVTFRCDPISEHNRLYWYRQTLGQGPEFLTYFQNEAQLEKSRLLSDRFSAERPKGSFSTLEIQRTEQGDSAMYLCASSFQGVGDEQFFGPGTRLTVL.

The chain links TRBV7-9 to TRBJ1-4; perhaps TRBD1 as D (5 bases). The CDR3 extends over 16 amino acids. The germline V gene has CDR1 SEHNR and CDR2 FQNEAQ (reference sequence). V shed 5 bases and J shed 8 bases, with 21 bases lying between them. CDR3: CASSKSGAGSYEKLFF. Written as DNA, the CDR3 is TGTGCCAGCAGCAAATCCGGGGCAGGGTCATACGAAAAACTGTTTTTT.

The V gene is TRBV4-2, the J gene TRBJ2-1; TRBD1 might be the D (6 bases). CDR3 length: 15 residues. Germline V gene lookup returns CDR1 LGHNA and CDR2 YNFKEQ. V dropped 4 bases and J dropped 6 bases, with 16 bases sitting between them. CDR3 in DNA: TGTGCCAGCAGCCTCCAGACAGGTAAGCGCAATGAGCAGTTCTTC. It yields the protein CASSLQTGKRNEQFF.

The chain joins TRBV28 to TRBJ1-1; D unclear. V dropped 3 bases and J dropped 8 bases, with 10 bases sitting between them. Per the germline V gene, CDR1 is MDHEN and CDR2 is SYDVKM. The CDR3 consists of 12 residues. CDR3 sequence reads: CASSFWQAEAFF. The CDR3 nucleotides are TGTGCCAGCAGTTTCTGGCAGGCCGAAGCTTTCTTT.

The chain employs TRBV5-6 and TRBJ1-3; no clear D gene. Germline values: CDR1 SGHDT, CDR2 YYEEEE. There are 16 residues in the CDR3. The germline V and J ends were trimmed by 2 bases and 3 bases, with 15 bases remaining between them. CDR3 loop: CASSFSPRLYGNTIYF. DNA for the CDR3: TGTGCCAGCAGCTTTAGTCCCCGGCTGTATGGAAACACCATATATTTT.

The chain is built from TRBV6-4 and TRBJ1-2, with 9 bases lining up with TRBD1. V was clipped by 5 bases and J by 4 bases; unmatched bases: 5. This CDR3 comprises 14 residues. Germline V gene data show CDR1 as MRHNA and CDR2 as SNTAGT. The CDR3 protein is CASSSTGQGYGYTF. The DNA of the CDR3 is TGTGCCAGCAGTTCAACGGGACAGGGCTATGGCTACACCTTC.

This chain uses TRBV27 with TRBJ1-1, with D perhaps matching TRBD1 (6 bases). Germline V gene lookup returns CDR1 MNHEY and CDR2 SMNVEV (reference sequence). This CDR3 contains 15 residues. The V and J ends lost 5 bases and 1 base respectively, with 14 bases between them. CDR3 sequence reads: CASSTIGGKNTEAFF. CDR3 coding DNA: TGTGCCAGCAGTACCATAGGGGGGAAGAACACTGAAGCTTTCTTT.

The chain links TRBV2 to TRBJ1-6; D may be TRBD1 (6 bases). This CDR3 contains 13 residues. Trimming shortened V by 6 bases and J by 7 bases, and 10 bases separated the two germline ends. Germline CDR1 and CDR2: SNHLY and FYNNEI. The CDR3 protein is CASSYRVNSPLHF. The DNA for the CDR3 is TGTGCCAGCAGCTACAGGGTAAATTCACCCCTCCACTTT.

This clone has just a few counts. The chain has TRBV2 and TRBJ2-5; 12 bases match TRBD2. From germline, CDR1 is SNHLY and CDR2 FYNNEI. CDR3 length: 16 residues. V shed 8 bases, J shed 5 bases, and the junction held 12 bases outside the gene matches. The CDR3: CASRLAGGAGRETQYF. CDR3 coding DNA: TGTGCCAGCCGGCTAGCGGGGGGGGCCGGTAGGGAGACCCAGTACTTC.

The V call is TRBV6-1, the J call TRBJ2-7; D unresolved. The CDR3 spans 16 residues. V dropped 0 bases and J dropped 3 bases, with 15 bases sitting between them. Per the germline V gene, CDR1 is MNHNS and CDR2 is SASEGT. CDR3 residues: CASSEARAGRSYEQYF. CDR3 nucleotide sequence: TGTGCCAGCAGTGAAGCGCGAGCAGGACGAAGCTACGAGCAGTACTTC.

V and J are TRBV4-1 and TRBJ2-7; D is unclear. Germline assignment: CDR1 MGHRA and CDR2 YSYEKL. This CDR3 spans 14 amino acids. Between the trimmed V and J ends, which lost 1 base and 0 bases, there was a span of 7 bases. CDR3 in amino acids: CASSQVGSSYEQYF. Here the CDR3 DNA reads TGCGCCAGCAGCCAAGTAGGAAGCTCCTACGAGCAGTACTTC.

The chain links TRBV7-2 to TRBJ1-2; TRBD1 agrees at 8 bases. The CDR3 spans 14 residues. The germline V gene encodes CDR1 SGHTA and CDR2 FQGNSA. Trimming removed 6 bases from V and 5 bases from J; junction bases left unmatched: 8. The CDR3: CASRRLQGEYGYTF. The CDR3 DNA reads as TGTGCCAGCAGGCGGTTACAGGGGGAATATGGCTACACCTTC.

This chain links TRBV7-6 with TRBJ2-7; 9 bases fit TRBD1. V lost 4 bases and J lost 2; bases outside the gene matches: 3. The CDR3 spans 14 residues. Germline CDR1 is SGHVS and CDR2 is FNYEAQ. This CDR3 is CASSSGQGPYEQYF. CDR3 sequence (DNA): TGTGCCAGCAGCTCCGGACAGGGGCCCTACGAGCAGTACTTC.

This clone was found once. V gene TRBV15 combines with J gene TRBJ1-3; the D is unclear. Trimming shortened V by 4 bases and J by 4 bases, and 11 bases separated the two germline ends. The germline V gene has CDR1 LNHNV and CDR2 YYDKDF (reference sequence). This CDR3 comprises 14 residues. In nucleotides, the CDR3 is TGTGCCACCAGCAACTGGGTTTTCGGAAACACCATATATTTT. Translated: CATSNWVFGNTIYF.

J is TRBJ1-1 and V is TRBV18; possible D gene TRBD1, 6 bases. Trimming pared 3 bases from V and 1 base from J, leaving 15 bases between. Germline lookup yields CDR1 KGHSH and CDR2 LQKENI. CDR3 length equals 16 residues. CDR3 sequence (DNA): TGTGCCAGCTCACCTTCTCCCGACAGGAGGAACACTGAAGCTTTCTTT. Amino acid sequence: CASSPSPDRRNTEAFF.

The chain combines TRBV5-1 with TRBJ2-3; no firm D call. The CDR3 extends over 11 amino acids. The germline gives CDR1 SGHRS, CDR2 YFSETQ. With 1 base removed from V and 6 bases from J, the gap between germline ends came to 3 bases. The CDR3 nucleotides read TGCGCCAGCAGCTTGACCGATACGCAGTATTTT. Its translation is CASSLTDTQYF.

The rearrangement joins TRBV30 to TRBJ1-6; D remains unclear. Germline CDR1 reads GTSNPN; CDR2 reads SVGIG (reference sequence). This CDR3 spans 13 amino acids. With 4 bases removed from V and 10 bases from J, the gap between germline ends came to 14 bases. The CDR3 nucleotides are TGTGCCTGGACTTGGGGAAGTGGATCACCCCTCCACTTT. Protein: CAWTWGSGSPLHF.

V and J are TRBV5-1 and TRBJ2-3; tentatively, D is TRBD1 (6 bases). V gave up 2 bases and J gave up 0 bases, with 7 bases separating them. Germline V CDR1 and CDR2: SGHRS, YFSETQ. The CDR3 runs 14 residues. CDR3 nucleotides: TGCGCCAGCAGCTTAGGGGGAAGCACAGATACGCAGTATTTT. It codes for CASSLGGSTDTQYF.

V is TRBV30 and J is TRBJ1-3; D gene ambiguous. Germline-derived CDR1 and CDR2 are GTSNPN and SVGIG (reference sequence). The ends were cut back, 2 bases at V and 0 bases at J, with 5 bases in the middle. The CDR3 covers 13 residues. The CDR3 DNA sequence: TGTGCCTGGAGTTCGGGCTCTGGAAACACCATATATTTT. Its protein is CAWSSGSGNTIYF.

This clone was picked up a small number of times. This chain joins TRBV6-6 and TRBJ2-7, with D possibly TRBD2 on 5 matching bases. The CDR3 has 14 amino acids. The germline gives CDR1 MNHNY, CDR2 SVGAGI (reference sequence). V lost 6 bases to trimming and J lost 2 bases, with 14 bases between them. The CDR3 here is CASSSRRGTYEQYF. CDR3 nucleotide sequence: TGTGCCAGCAGCAGCCGACGAGGGACCTACGAGCAGTACTTC.